A single sample gave rise to the 10 T cell receptor beta chains below, sequenced in a study of OX40 agonist ivuxolimab in advanced cancers. Profiled with immunoSEQ multiplex PCR; TCRdb holds only in-frame clones, not every one. The sample carries under 65,000 clones, 80% to 90% recorded once. The source material was CD4+ or CD8+ T cells sorted from blood, sampled in a trial of the OX40 agonist ivuxolimab. These receptors were obtained from an adult with an advanced solid tumor such as melanoma, head and neck, liver or kidney cancer.

The J gene is TRBJ1-2, the V gene TRBV5-1; perhaps TRBD1 as D (5 bases). Germline V gives CDR1 SGHRS, CDR2 YFSETQ. This CDR3 spans 12 amino acids. V dropped 5 bases and J dropped 6 bases, with 11 bases sitting between them. In DNA form, the CDR3 reads TGCGCCAGCAGTGCGGGGGACCATGGCTACACCTTC. Translated, it gives CASSAGDHGYTF.

The chain uses TRBV2 and TRBJ2-3; D ambiguous. V was cut by 7 bases and J by 5 bases, with 13 bases left in between. This CDR3 has 13 residues. Germline V gene data show CDR1 as SNHLY and CDR2 as FYNNEI. CDR3 coding DNA: TGTGCCAGCAAACGTAACGTGGGAGATACGCAGTATTTT. Protein: CASKRNVGDTQYF.

This chain connects TRBV20-1 to TRBJ2-7, with D maybe TRBD1 (5 bases). V was pared by 2 bases and J by 3 bases, with 5 bases between. The germline V gene has CDR1 DFQATT and CDR2 SNEGSKA (reference sequence). This CDR3 contains 11 residues. In nucleotides, the CDR3 is TGCAGTGCTAGAAGGGGCTACGAGCAGTACTTC. This encodes CSARRGYEQYF.

This chain connects TRBV18 to TRBJ2-2, with D tentatively TRBD2 (5 bases). Germline V lookup: CDR1 KGHSH, CDR2 LQKENI. This CDR3 contains 15 residues. With 4 bases removed from V and 1 base from J, the gap between germline ends came to 10 bases. The CDR3 DNA reads TGTGCCAGCTCACTAGGACGGGGGAACACCGGGGAGCTGTTTTTT. This encodes CASSLGRGNTGELFF.

In the case of this clone: At one boundary the junction diverges from the germline segment, which might be a read error. The chain employs TRBV7-7 and TRBJ2-5; 9 bases line up with TRBD2. Germline V gene data show CDR1 as SSHAT and CDR2 as FNYEAQ (reference sequence). The CDR3 extends over 15 amino acids. CDR3 in amino acids: CASSSRLAGIETQYF. CDR3 nucleotide sequence: TGTGCTAGCAGCTCCCGCCTAGCGGGGATCGAGACCCAGTACTTC. Full variable domain (outside the CDR3, taken from reference TRBV7-7 and TRBJ2-5): GAGVSQSPRYKVTKRGQDVTLRCDPISSHATLYWYQQALGQGPEFLTYFNYEAQPDKSGLPSDRFSAERPEGSISTLTIQRTEQRDSAMYRCASSSRLAGIETQYFGPGTRLLVL.

The chain has TRBV6-6 and TRBJ2-5; D unclear. With the DNA end fitting TRBJ2-7 better, the J assignment may be wrong. Germline-derived CDR1 and CDR2 are MNHNY and SVGAGI (reference sequence). This CDR3 has 11 amino acids. CDR3 coding DNA: TGTGCCAGCAGCCCGAAGTACGAGCAGTACTTC. It codes for CASSPKYEQYF.

The rearrangement links TRBV7-8 to TRBJ1-5, with D possibly being TRBD1 (5 bases). The CDR3 sequence is 17 residues long. The ends were cut back, 5 bases at V and 5 bases at J, with 22 bases in the middle. Germline assignment: CDR1 SGHVS and CDR2 FQNEAQ. For the CDR3, the DNA is TGTGCCAGCAGCGGAAGGCCGGGGAGCAGGGACGATCAGCCCCAGCATTTT. Residues: CASSGRPGSRDDQPQHF.

The V and J genes are TRBV4-1 and TRBJ1-2, with 8 bases that match TRBD1. CDR3 length: 18 residues. The V gene's germline CDR1 is MGHRA and CDR2 YSYEKL. Germline trimming cut 4 bases from V and 3 bases from J; bases unmatched to any gene: 16. The CDR3 loop is CASSPRQTGEAQDYGYTF. CDR3 bases: TGCGCCAGCAGCCCTCGACAGACAGGGGAGGCTCAAGACTATGGCTACACCTTC.

The chain links TRBV6-1 to TRBJ1-2; D is possibly TRBD1 (6 bases). Germline values: CDR1 MNHNS, CDR2 SASEGT. The V and J ends lost 6 bases and 13 bases respectively, with 18 bases between them. The CDR3 is made up of 12 amino acids. For the CDR3, the DNA is TGTGCCAGCAGCGACAGGACCCACACCCTCACCTTC. As protein: CASSDRTHTLTF.

The chain combines TRBV29-1 with TRBJ2-6, with no clear D. The CDR3 has 14 residues. With 7 bases removed from V and 2 bases from J, the gap between germline ends came to 12 bases. The germline V gene has CDR1 SQVTM and CDR2 ANQGSEA. The CDR3 sequence: CSASMVAGANVLTF. In nucleotides, the CDR3 is TGCAGCGCTAGTATGGTAGCTGGGGCCAACGTCCTGACTTTC.